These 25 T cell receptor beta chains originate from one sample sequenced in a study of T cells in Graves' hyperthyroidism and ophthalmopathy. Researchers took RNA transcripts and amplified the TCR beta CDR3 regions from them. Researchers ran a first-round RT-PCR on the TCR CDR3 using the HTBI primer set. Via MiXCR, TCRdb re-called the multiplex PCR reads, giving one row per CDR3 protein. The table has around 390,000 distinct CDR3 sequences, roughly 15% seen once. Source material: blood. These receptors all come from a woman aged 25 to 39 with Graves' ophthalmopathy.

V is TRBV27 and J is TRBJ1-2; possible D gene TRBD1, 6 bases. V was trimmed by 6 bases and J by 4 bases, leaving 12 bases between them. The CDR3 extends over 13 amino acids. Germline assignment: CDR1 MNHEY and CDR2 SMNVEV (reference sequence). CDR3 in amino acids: CASSRDKLYGYTF. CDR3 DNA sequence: TGTGCCAGCAGCCGGGACAAACTCTATGGCTACACCTTC.

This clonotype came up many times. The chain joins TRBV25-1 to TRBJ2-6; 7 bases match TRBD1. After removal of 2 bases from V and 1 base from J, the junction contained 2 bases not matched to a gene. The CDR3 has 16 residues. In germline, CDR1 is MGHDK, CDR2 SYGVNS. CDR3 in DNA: TGTGCCAGCAGTGAAACACAGGGGTCTGGGGCCAACGTCCTGACTTTC. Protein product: CASSETQGSGANVLTF.

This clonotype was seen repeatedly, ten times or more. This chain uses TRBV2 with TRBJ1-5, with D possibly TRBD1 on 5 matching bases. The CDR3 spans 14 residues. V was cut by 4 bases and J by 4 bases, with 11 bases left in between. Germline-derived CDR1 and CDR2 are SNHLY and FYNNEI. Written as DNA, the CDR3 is TGTGCCAGCAGTGTCGGGGCATTAAATCAGCCCCAGCATTTT. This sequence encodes CASSVGALNQPQHF. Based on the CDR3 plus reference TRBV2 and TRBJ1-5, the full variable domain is EPEVTQTPSHQVTQMGQEVILRCVPISNHLYFYWYRQILGQKVEFLVSFYNNEISEKSEIFDDQFSVERPDGSNFTLKIRSTKLEDSAMYFCASSVGALNQPQHFGDGTRLSIL.

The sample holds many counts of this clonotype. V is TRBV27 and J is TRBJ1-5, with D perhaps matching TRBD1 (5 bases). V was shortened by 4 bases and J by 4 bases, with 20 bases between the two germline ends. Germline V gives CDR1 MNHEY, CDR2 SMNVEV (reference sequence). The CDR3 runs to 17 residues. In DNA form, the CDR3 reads TGTGCCAGCAGTTCTAGCGCTAGGGGACCAATTAATCAGCCCCAGCATTTT. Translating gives CASSSSARGPINQPQHF.

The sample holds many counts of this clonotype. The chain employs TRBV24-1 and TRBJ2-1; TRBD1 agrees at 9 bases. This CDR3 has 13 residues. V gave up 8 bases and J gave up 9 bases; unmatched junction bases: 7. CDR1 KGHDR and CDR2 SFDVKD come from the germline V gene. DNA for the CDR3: TGTGCCACCACCACTGGGACAGGGCGTGAGCAGTTCTTC. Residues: CATTTGTGREQFF.

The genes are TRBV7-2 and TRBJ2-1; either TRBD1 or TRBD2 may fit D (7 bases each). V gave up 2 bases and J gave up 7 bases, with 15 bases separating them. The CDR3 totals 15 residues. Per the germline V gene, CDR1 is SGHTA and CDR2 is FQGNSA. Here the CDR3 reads CASSLQGGGRNEQFF. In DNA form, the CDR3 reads TGTGCCAGCAGCTTACAGGGGGGGGGGAGGAATGAGCAGTTCTTC.

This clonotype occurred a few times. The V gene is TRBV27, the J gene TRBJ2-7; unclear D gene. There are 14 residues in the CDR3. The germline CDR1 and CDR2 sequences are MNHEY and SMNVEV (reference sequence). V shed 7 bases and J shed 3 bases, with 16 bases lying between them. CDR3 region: CASKDTPRIYEQYF. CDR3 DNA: TGTGCCAGCAAAGACACCCCGAGGATCTACGAGCAGTACTTC.

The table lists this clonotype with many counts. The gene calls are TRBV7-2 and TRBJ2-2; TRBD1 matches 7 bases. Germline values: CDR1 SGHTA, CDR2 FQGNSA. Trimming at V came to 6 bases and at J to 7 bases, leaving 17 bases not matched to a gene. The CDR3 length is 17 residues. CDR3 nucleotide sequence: TGTGCCAGCAGTCAAAGACAGGGTTCATTTTTAGTCGGGGAGCTGTTTTTT. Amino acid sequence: CASSQRQGSFLVGELFF. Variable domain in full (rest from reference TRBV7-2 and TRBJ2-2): GAGVSQSPSNKVTEKGKDVELRCDPISGHTALYWYRQSLGQGLEFLIYFQGNSAPDKSGLPSDRFSAERTGGSVSTLTIQRTQQEDSAVYLCASSQRQGSFLVGELFFGEGSRLTVL.

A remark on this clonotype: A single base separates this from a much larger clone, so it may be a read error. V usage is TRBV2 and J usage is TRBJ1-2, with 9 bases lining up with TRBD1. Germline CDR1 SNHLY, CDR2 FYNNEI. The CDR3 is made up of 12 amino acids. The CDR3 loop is CARRQGGYGYAF. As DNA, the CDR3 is TGTGCCAGAAGACAGGGGGGCTATGGCTACGCCTTC.

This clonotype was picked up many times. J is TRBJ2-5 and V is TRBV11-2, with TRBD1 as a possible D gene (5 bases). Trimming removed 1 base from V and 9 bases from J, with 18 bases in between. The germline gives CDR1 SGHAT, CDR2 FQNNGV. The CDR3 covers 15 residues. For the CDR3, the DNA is TGTGCCAGCAGCTTAGTGGGGCAGGCTGGTATCCCCCAGTACTTC. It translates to CASSLVGQAGIPQYF. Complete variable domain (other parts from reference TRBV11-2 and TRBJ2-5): EAGVAQSPRYKIIEKRQSVAFWCNPISGHATLYWYQQILGQGPKLLIQFQNNGVVDDSQLPKDRFSAERLKGVDSTLKIQPAKLEDSAVYLCASSLVGQAGIPQYFGPGTRLLVL.

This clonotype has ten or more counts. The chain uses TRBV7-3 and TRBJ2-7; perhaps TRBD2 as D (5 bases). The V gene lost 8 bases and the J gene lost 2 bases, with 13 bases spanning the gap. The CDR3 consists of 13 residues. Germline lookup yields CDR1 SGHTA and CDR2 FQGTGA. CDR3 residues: CASGSAGTYEQYF. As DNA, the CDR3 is TGTGCCAGCGGTTCCGCGGGCACCTACGAGCAGTACTTC.

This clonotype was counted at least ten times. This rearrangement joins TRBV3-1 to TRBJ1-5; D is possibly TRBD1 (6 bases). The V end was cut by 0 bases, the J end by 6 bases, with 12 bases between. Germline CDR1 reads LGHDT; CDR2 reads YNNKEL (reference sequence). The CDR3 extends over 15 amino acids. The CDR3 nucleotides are TGTGCCAGCAGCCAAGATCTCAGGGGCCCTCAGCCCCAGCATTTT. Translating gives CASSQDLRGPQPQHF. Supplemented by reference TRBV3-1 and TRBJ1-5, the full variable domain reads DTAVSQTPKYLVTQMGNDKSIKCEQNLGHDTMYWYKQDSKKFLKIMFSYNNKELIINETVPNRFSPKSPDKAHLNLHINSLELGDSAVYFCASSQDLRGPQPQHFGDGTRLSIL.

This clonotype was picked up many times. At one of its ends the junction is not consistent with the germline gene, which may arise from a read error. CDR3 residues: CASSSNGGGEQFF. The CDR3 DNA reads as TGTGCTAGCAGCTCTAACGGGGGAGGTGAGCAGTTCTTC. The V call is TRBV7-7, the J call TRBJ2-1; possible D gene TRBD2, 6 bases. The CDR3 runs 13 residues. CDR1 and CDR2 (germline): SSHAT, FNYEAQ (reference sequence).

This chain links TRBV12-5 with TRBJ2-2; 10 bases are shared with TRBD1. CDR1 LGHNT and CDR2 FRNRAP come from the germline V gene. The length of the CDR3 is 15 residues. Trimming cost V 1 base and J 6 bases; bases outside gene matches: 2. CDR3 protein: CASGLGQGASGELFF. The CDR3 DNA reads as TGTGCTAGTGGTTTGGGACAGGGGGCGTCCGGGGAGCTGTTTTTT.

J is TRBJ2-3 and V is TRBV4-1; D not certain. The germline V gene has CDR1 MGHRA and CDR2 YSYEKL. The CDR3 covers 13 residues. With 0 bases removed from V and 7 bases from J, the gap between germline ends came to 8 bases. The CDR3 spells CASSQEAPYTQYF. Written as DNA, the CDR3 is TGCGCCAGCAGCCAAGAAGCCCCCTATACGCAGTATTTT.

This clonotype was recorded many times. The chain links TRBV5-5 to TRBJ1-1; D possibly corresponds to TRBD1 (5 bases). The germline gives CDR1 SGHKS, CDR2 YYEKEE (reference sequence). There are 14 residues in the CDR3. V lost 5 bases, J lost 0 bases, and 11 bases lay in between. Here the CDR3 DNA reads TGTGCCAGCAGGGAAGGGGTACTGAACACTGAAGCTTTCTTT. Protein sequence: CASREGVLNTEAFF.

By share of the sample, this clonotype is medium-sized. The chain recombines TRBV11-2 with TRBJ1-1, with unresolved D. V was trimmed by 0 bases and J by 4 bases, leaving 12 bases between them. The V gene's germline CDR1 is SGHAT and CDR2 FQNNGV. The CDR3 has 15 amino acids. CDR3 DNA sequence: TGTGCCAGCAGCTTAGACCCTCTATGGGGCACTGAAGCTTTCTTT. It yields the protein CASSLDPLWGTEAFF.

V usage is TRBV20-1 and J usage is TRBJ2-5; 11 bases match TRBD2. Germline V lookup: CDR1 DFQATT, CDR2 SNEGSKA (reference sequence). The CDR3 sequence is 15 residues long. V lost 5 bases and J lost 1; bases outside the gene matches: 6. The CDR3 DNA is TGCAGTGCTTCGGGACTAGCGGCGTTCCAAGAGACCCAGTACTTC. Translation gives CSASGLAAFQETQYF.

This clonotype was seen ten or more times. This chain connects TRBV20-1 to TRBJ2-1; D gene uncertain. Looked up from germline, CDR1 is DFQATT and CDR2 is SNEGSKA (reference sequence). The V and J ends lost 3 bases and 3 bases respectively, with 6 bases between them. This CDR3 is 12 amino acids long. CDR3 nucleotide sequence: TGCAGTGCTAGCCCCGTCTACAATGAGCAGTTCTTC. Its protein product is CSASPVYNEQFF.

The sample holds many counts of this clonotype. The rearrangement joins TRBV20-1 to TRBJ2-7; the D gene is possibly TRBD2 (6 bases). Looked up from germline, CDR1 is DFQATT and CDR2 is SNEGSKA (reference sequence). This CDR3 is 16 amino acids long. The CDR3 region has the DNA TGCAGCGGCGAAGGGAGCGCGGGGAAGAAGTCCTACGAGCAGTACTTC. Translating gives CSGEGSAGKKSYEQYF.

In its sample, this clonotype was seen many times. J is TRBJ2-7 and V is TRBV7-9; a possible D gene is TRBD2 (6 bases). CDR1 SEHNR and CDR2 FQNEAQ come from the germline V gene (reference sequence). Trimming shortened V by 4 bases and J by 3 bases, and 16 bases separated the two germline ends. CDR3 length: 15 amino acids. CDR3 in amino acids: CASSSSGLPDYEQYF. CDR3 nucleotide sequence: TGTGCCAGCAGCTCCTCGGGACTGCCTGACTACGAGCAGTACTTC.

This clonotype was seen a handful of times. The chain's CDR3 is CASSIPGTSGGHYEQYF. The DNA of the CDR3 is TGTGCCAGTAGTATCCCTGGGACTAGCGGGGGGCACTACGAGCAGTACTTC. The chain employs TRBV19 and TRBJ2-7; 15 bases are a match to TRBD2. Looked up from germline, CDR1 is LNHDA and CDR2 is SQIVND (reference sequence). This CDR3 is 17 amino acids long. V trimming: 3 bases; J trimming: 3 bases; junction bases outside the gene matches: 6.

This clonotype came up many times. The DNA for the CDR3 is TGTGCCACCTTAGCGGGGGGCCCCCCCACAGATACGCAGTATTTT. Its protein is CATLAGGPPTDTQYF. This chain joins TRBV2 and TRBJ2-3; 10 bases align to TRBD2. J gave up 2 bases and V 10 bases, and 9 bases lay outside the gene matches. The CDR3 has 15 amino acids. Germline CDR1 SNHLY, CDR2 FYNNEI.

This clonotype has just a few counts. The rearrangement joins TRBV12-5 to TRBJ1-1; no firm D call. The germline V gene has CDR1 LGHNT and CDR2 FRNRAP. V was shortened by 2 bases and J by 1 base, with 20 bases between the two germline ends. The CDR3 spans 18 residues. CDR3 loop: CASGLSLPLRAPNTEAFF. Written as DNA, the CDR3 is TGTGCTAGTGGTTTGTCCTTACCCCTCCGGGCCCCGAACACTGAAGCTTTCTTT.

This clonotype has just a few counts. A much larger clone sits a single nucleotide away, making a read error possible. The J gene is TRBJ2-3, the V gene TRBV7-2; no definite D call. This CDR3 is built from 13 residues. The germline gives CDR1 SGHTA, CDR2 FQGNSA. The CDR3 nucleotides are TGTGCCGGCAGCTTGCCCAGCACAGATACGCAGTATTTT. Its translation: CAGSLPSTDTQYF. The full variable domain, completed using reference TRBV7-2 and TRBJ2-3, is GAGVSQSPSNKVTEKGKDVELRCDPISGHTALYWYRQSLGQGLEFLIYFQGNSAPDKSGLPSDRFSAERTGGSVSTLTIQRTQQEDSAVYLCAGSLPSTDTQYFGPGTRLTVL.